The clone carrying this TCR beta chain appeared a few times. Its target is unknown. Trimming removed 5 bases from V and 6 bases from J, with 10 bases in between. The germline CDR1 and CDR2 sequences are MNHEY and SVGAGI. This CDR3 comprises 13 residues. This sample was included in a study of cytomegalovirus exposure and HLA in healthy donors. General study points: Earlier analysis looked at TCR beta V segments, and most were productive about 90% or about 30% of the time.

PCR involved 60 Vbeta and 13 Jbeta primers. The table came from immunoSEQ multiplex PCR; TCRdb's copy has only in-frame clones and leaves some out. The table shows approximately 150,000 clones, with 64% occurring only once. Sequencing used PBMCs. The TCR originated in a woman under 40 in good health and CMV-seropositive. The V gene is TRBV6-5, the J gene TRBJ2-2; D unresolved. The CDR3 is CASSPLSAGELFF. The DNA of the CDR3 is TGTGCCAGCAGTCCCTTATCCGCCGGGGAGCTGTTTTTT.